This TCR beta chain was captured in a study of T cells in Graves' hyperthyroidism and ophthalmopathy. Germline loops: CDR1 LGHDT, CDR2 YNNKEL (reference sequence). The V end was cut by 1 base, the J end by 8 bases, with 6 bases between. The CDR3 covers 13 residues. The TCR beta CDR3 regions underwent amplification using RNA transcripts as the source. A first-round RT-PCR of the TCR CDR3 used the HTBI primer set. TCRdb ran MiXCR on the multiplex PCR reads and lists one entry per CDR3 protein. The data contain 380,000 or so distinct CDR3 sequences, approximately 15% of them seen just once; the ten biggest clones take up less than 25%. This clonotype was seen only a few times. Patients aged 18 to 65 with hyperthyroidism were newly diagnosed, with duration under 2 months. Exclusion followed for patients with uncontrolled infection, other autoimmune disease, pregnancy or lactation.

This clonotype was sampled from a man between 25 and 39 years old with Graves' hyperthyroidism that later progressed to Graves' ophthalmopathy. The specimen sequenced was blood. V gene TRBV3-1 combines with J gene TRBJ1-6; D gene uncertain. CDR3 in amino acids: CASSQVEDSPLHF. In DNA form, the CDR3 reads TGTGCCAGCAGCCAAGTAGAAGATTCACCCCTCCACTTT.